Each of the 22 T cell receptor beta chains below was sequenced from the same sample in a study of cytomegalovirus exposure and HLA in healthy donors. Data came from immunoSEQ multiplex PCR; TCRdb stores just in-frame clones and leaves some out. The repertoire consists of roughly 120,000 clones, with around 87% occurring once and the leading ten covering roughly 1.4%. Sequencing input: PBMCs. The receptor source for this set is a young woman in good health and CMV-seropositive.

This clone was observed many times. J is TRBJ2-7 and V is TRBV11-2; D is unresolved. The CDR3 length is 13 residues. Germline V CDR1 and CDR2: SGHAT, FQNNGV. V dropped 5 bases and J dropped 3 bases, with 11 bases sitting between them. The CDR3 spells CASSLPQHYEQYF. In nucleotides, the CDR3 is TGTGCCAGCAGCCTCCCACAACACTACGAGCAGTACTTC.

The chain joins TRBV30 to TRBJ1-1, with no clear D. Trimming stripped 7 bases from V and 1 base from J, with 19 bases between. The CDR3 is 15 amino acids. Germline V lookup: CDR1 GTSNPN, CDR2 SVGIG (reference sequence). The CDR3 bases are TGTGCCTCCTTAAGGCAGGAAACCTCGAACACTGAAGCTTTCTTT. Its translation: CASLRQETSNTEAFF.

This chain links TRBV6-1 with TRBJ1-2; 7 bases map to TRBD1. V was clipped by 5 bases and J by 0 bases; unmatched bases: 6. The CDR3 has 15 residues. Looked up from germline, CDR1 is MNHNS and CDR2 is SASEGT. The DNA for the CDR3 is TGTGCCAGCAGTAACAGGGGTTCTGCTAACTATGGCTACACCTTC. Protein: CASSNRGSANYGYTF.

The gene calls are TRBV15 and TRBJ1-1; D may be TRBD1 (5 bases). CDR1 is LNHNV, CDR2 YYDKDF, per germline (reference sequence). V was pared by 11 bases and J by 2 bases, with 15 bases between. The CDR3 totals 13 residues. The CDR3 DNA is TGTGCCTCAAAGGGGTCTCTAAACACTGAAGCTTTCTTT. As protein: CASKGSLNTEAFF.

The chain joins TRBV28 to TRBJ2-1; 11 nucleotides line up with TRBD2. With 5 bases clipped from V and 4 bases from J, the junction kept 1 base outside the gene matches. Germline assignment: CDR1 MDHEN and CDR2 SYDVKM. The CDR3 has 14 residues. CDR3 in amino acids: CASSTSGSYNEQFF. The CDR3 region has the DNA TGTGCCAGCAGTACTAGCGGGAGTTACAATGAGCAGTTCTTC.

The chain links TRBV4-2 to TRBJ2-7, with TRBD2 identical over 11 bases. The V segment lost 0 bases and the J segment 5 bases; nucleotides outside the gene matches: 0. The germline V gene has CDR1 LGHNA and CDR2 YNFKEQ. CDR3 length equals 14 residues. The chain's CDR3 is CASSQETSGDEQYF. The CDR3 coding sequence is TGTGCCAGCAGCCAAGAGACTAGCGGGGACGAGCAGTACTTC.

The chain carries TRBV5-4 and TRBJ2-1; maybe TRBD2 (6 bases). V lost 0 bases and J lost 5, with 12 bases in between. This CDR3 has 15 amino acids. Germline assignment: CDR1 SGHNT and CDR2 YYREEE (reference sequence). CDR3 nucleotides: TGTGCCAGCAGCTTGGCGGGGGTAAGGAACAATGAGCAGTTCTTC. Translation gives CASSLAGVRNNEQFF.

This clone is a singleton in its sample. V usage is TRBV19 and J usage is TRBJ2-2; 7 bases are a match to TRBD2. The CDR3 length is 15 residues. Germline loops: CDR1 LNHDA, CDR2 SQIVND (reference sequence). J lost 1 base, V lost 5 bases, and 4 bases had no gene match. In DNA, the CDR3 is TGTGCCAGTAGTTCAAGCGGGAAGAACACCGGGGAGCTGTTTTTT. It encodes CASSSSGKNTGELFF.

The chain employs TRBV10-1 and TRBJ2-1; 9 bases are a match to TRBD2. J was trimmed by 0 bases and V by 3 bases; bases with no gene match: 15. This CDR3 has 20 amino acids. Germline V gives CDR1 WNHNN, CDR2 SYGVQD (reference sequence). The CDR3 reads CASSEPISGGSLSSYNEQFF. The CDR3 nucleotides are TGCGCCAGCAGTGAACCAATTAGCGGGGGTTCCTTAAGCTCCTACAATGAGCAGTTCTTC.

V and J are TRBV9 and TRBJ1-1; a weak D match, TRBD1 (6 bases). Germline CDR1 SGDLS, CDR2 YYNGEE. Trimming left V 1 base short and J 7 bases short, with 14 bases between. The length of the CDR3 is 14 residues. The CDR3 DNA is TGTGCCAGCAGCGTATATCGGGAACAGGGTGAAGCTTTCTTT. This encodes CASSVYREQGEAFF.

The chain uses TRBV9 and TRBJ2-1; 14 nucleotides match TRBD2. V shed 3 bases, J shed 6 bases, and the junction held 11 bases outside the gene matches. CDR1 is SGDLS and CDR2 is YYNGEE in the germline V gene. CDR3 length equals 18 residues. This CDR3 is CASSDSSGTSGSINEQFF. As DNA, the CDR3 is TGTGCCAGCAGCGATTCATCCGGGACTAGCGGGAGTATCAATGAGCAGTTCTTC.

The gene calls are TRBV7-9 and TRBJ2-3; 11 bases align to TRBD2. V gave up 5 bases and J gave up 1 base; unmatched junction bases: 2. The CDR3 loop spans 15 amino acids. Germline V gene lookup returns CDR1 SEHNR and CDR2 FQNEAQ (reference sequence). The CDR3 is CASSMTSGGTDTQYF. The DNA for the CDR3 is TGTGCCAGCAGCATGACTAGCGGGGGCACAGATACGCAGTATTTT. Combining the CDR3 with reference TRBV7-9 and TRBJ2-3 gives the whole variable domain DTGVSQNPRHKITKRGQNVTFRCDPISEHNRLYWYRQTLGQGPEFLTYFQNEAQLEKSRLLSDRFSAERPKGSFSTLEIQRTEQGDSAMYLCASSMTSGGTDTQYFGPGTRLTVL.

The rearrangement uses TRBV28 and TRBJ1-2; D is ambiguous. The CDR3 runs to 12 residues. Trimming pared 6 bases from V and 3 bases from J, leaving 8 bases between. CDR1 and CDR2 (germline): MDHEN, SYDVKM. The DNA of the CDR3 is TGTGCCAGCAGCCAAGGAGACTATGGCTACACCTTC. As protein: CASSQGDYGYTF.

This rearrangement joins TRBV12-5 to TRBJ1-4, with D possibly TRBD1 on 6 matching bases. Germline CDR1 reads LGHNT; CDR2 reads FRNRAP. V gave up 2 bases and J gave up 7 bases, with 11 bases separating them. CDR3 length equals 14 residues. CDR3 nucleotides: TGTGCTAGTGGTTTGTCAGGGGTTGGTGAAAAACTGTTTTTT. Protein: CASGLSGVGEKLFF.

Comment on this clone: The identical CDR3 is also encoded by other nucleotide sequences in the sample. The J gene is TRBJ2-7, the V gene TRBV18; TRBD2 might be the D (6 bases). Germline values: CDR1 KGHSH, CDR2 LQKENI. This CDR3 region has 14 residues. V dropped 1 base and J dropped 4 bases, with 11 bases sitting between them. The CDR3 DNA reads as TGTGCCAGCTCACCACAGGTCGGGGGTTACGAGCAGTACTTC. It specifies CASSPQVGGYEQYF. Drawing the rest from reference TRBV18 and TRBJ2-7, the complete variable domain is NAGVMQNPRHLVRRRGQEARLRCSPMKGHSHVYWYRQLPEEGLKFMVYLQKENIIDESGMPKERFSAEFPKEGPSILRIQQVVRGDSAAYFCASSPQVGGYEQYFGPGTRLTVT.

The V call is TRBV15, the J call TRBJ2-5; tentatively, D is TRBD2 (6 bases). Germline V gene data show CDR1 as LNHNV and CDR2 as YYDKDF (reference sequence). Trimming took off 1 base at V and 9 bases at J, with 18 bases between the two ends. The CDR3 loop spans 15 amino acids. The CDR3 is CATSRVVGSSGAQYF. The DNA for the CDR3 is TGTGCCACCAGCAGAGTAGTTGGCTCTTCGGGGGCCCAGTACTTC.

V is TRBV28 and J is TRBJ2-1, with 10 bases lining up with TRBD2. V was clipped by 7 bases and J by 3 bases; unmatched bases: 6. Germline V CDR1 and CDR2: MDHEN, SYDVKM. CDR3 length equals 15 residues. The CDR3 coding sequence is TGTGCCAGCACCCATAGCGGGAGGATCTACAATGAGCAGTTCTTC. This sequence encodes CASTHSGRIYNEQFF.

The chain combines TRBV4-1 with TRBJ2-2, with a possible D match to TRBD2 (5 bases). The CDR3 runs to 15 residues. Germline assignment: CDR1 MGHRA and CDR2 YSYEKL. V was pared by 4 bases and J by 2 bases, with 11 bases between. The CDR3 DNA reads as TGCGCCAGCAGCCTTACCGAGGGTAACACCGGGGAGCTGTTTTTT. It specifies CASSLTEGNTGELFF.

The rearrangement uses TRBV5-6 and TRBJ2-1, with 13 bases aligning to TRBD2. The CDR3 totals 16 residues. J gave up 6 bases and V 3 bases, and 6 bases lay outside the gene matches. Germline CDR1 reads SGHDT; CDR2 reads YYEEEE. The CDR3: CASSSGLAGVGNEQFF. The CDR3 DNA reads as TGTGCCAGCAGCTCTGGACTAGCGGGAGTGGGCAATGAGCAGTTCTTC.

This chain joins TRBV18 and TRBJ1-3; perhaps TRBD1 as D (6 bases). V dropped 3 bases and J dropped 0 bases, with 9 bases sitting between them. Per the germline V gene, CDR1 is KGHSH and CDR2 is LQKENI. This CDR3 contains 15 residues. CDR3 bases: TGTGCCAGCTCACCCGTACAGGGCTCTGGAAACACCATATATTTT. Residues: CASSPVQGSGNTIYF.

The genes are TRBV6-5 and TRBJ1-2; D might be TRBD1 (6 bases). CDR1 and CDR2 from the germline V gene are MNHEY and SVGAGI. The V gene lost 6 bases and the J gene lost 4 bases, with 12 bases spanning the gap. This CDR3 contains 13 residues. CDR3 residues: CASRKTGLYGYTF. CDR3 sequence (DNA): TGTGCCAGCAGAAAGACAGGACTCTATGGCTACACCTTC.

The CDR3 is CASSAGTATNEKLFF. CDR3 in DNA: TGTGCCAGCAGCGCGGGGACAGCAACTAATGAAAAACTGTTTTTT. This chain joins TRBV9 and TRBJ1-4; 7 positions agree with TRBD1. The CDR3 is made up of 15 amino acids. Germline trimming cut 3 bases from V and 0 bases from J; bases unmatched to any gene: 2. Looked up from germline, CDR1 is SGDLS and CDR2 is YYNGEE.